The 7 T cell receptor beta chains listed next were all sequenced from one sample in a study of PD-1 blockade in mismatch repair-deficient tumors. Clones were read by immunoSEQ multiplex PCR, and TCRdb kept only the in-frame ones, dropping some. Of 120,000 or so clones in the sample, 88% were seen once. Specimen: peripheral blood, collected roughly 67 weeks after starting pembrolizumab. These receptors were obtained from an adult with mismatch repair-deficient cancer.

The V gene is TRBV5-1, the J gene TRBJ2-7, with 8 bases lining up with TRBD1. CDR1 is SGHRS and CDR2 is YFSETQ in the germline V gene. J was trimmed by 3 bases and V by 5 bases; bases with no gene match: 10. The CDR3 runs 15 residues. CDR3: CASRDGQGAFYEQYF. The CDR3 DNA sequence: TGCGCCAGCAGGGATGGACAGGGAGCCTTCTACGAGCAGTACTTC.

The rearrangement joins TRBV9 to TRBJ2-1, with D hard to call. Germline V gene lookup returns CDR1 SGDLS and CDR2 YYNGEE. V lost 0 bases to trimming and J lost 8 bases, with 12 bases between them. The CDR3 extends over 14 amino acids. CDR3 in amino acids: CASSVGGSFYEQFF. CDR3 coding DNA: TGTGCCAGCAGCGTAGGTGGTAGCTTCTATGAGCAGTTCTTC.

The chain combines TRBV9 with TRBJ2-3; TRBD1 aligns across 9 bases. From germline, CDR1 is SGDLS and CDR2 YYNGEE. The CDR3 extends over 16 amino acids. Trimming cost V 2 bases and J 3 bases; bases outside gene matches: 7. The CDR3 DNA reads as TGTGCCAGCAGCGTTAGGACAGGGGATAAGACAGATACGCAGTATTTT. This encodes CASSVRTGDKTDTQYF.

This clone is termed medium-sized. V is TRBV10-3 and J is TRBJ1-5; D unresolved. The CDR3 consists of 15 residues. Germline assignment: CDR1 ENHRY and CDR2 SYGVKD. V gave up 2 bases and J gave up 3 bases, with 11 bases separating them. The CDR3 DNA follows: TGTGCCATCAGTGAGGTCCTGGATGACAATCAGCCCCAGCATTTT. Amino acid sequence: CAISEVLDDNQPQHF.

The count of this clone is one. This chain joins TRBV28 and TRBJ2-3; D is ambiguous. Trimming stripped 6 bases from V and 5 bases from J, with 9 bases between. The germline gives CDR1 MDHEN, CDR2 SYDVKM. CDR3 size: 12 residues. The CDR3 DNA reads as TGTGCCAGCAGAGTACGTCGAGATACGCAGTATTTT. It translates to CASRVRRDTQYF.

This chain links TRBV7-2 with TRBJ2-3; possibly TRBD2 for D (6 bases). The CDR3 has 15 amino acids. Per germline, CDR1 SGHTA and CDR2 FQGNSA. V lost 3 bases and J lost 2, with 12 bases in between. In DNA form, the CDR3 reads TGTGCCAGCAGCTTCGGGGGACTTCTCACAGATACGCAGTATTTT. It specifies CASSFGGLLTDTQYF.

Only a few counts were recorded for this clone. DNA for the CDR3: TGTGCCAGCAGTAGTAGTCTAGCCGTCGAGCAGTTCTTC. Encoded protein: CASSSSLAVEQFF. This chain uses TRBV6-5 with TRBJ2-1; tentatively, D is TRBD2 (5 bases). V lost 5 bases to trimming and J lost 10 bases, with 15 bases between them. The CDR3 contains 13 residues. CDR1 and CDR2 (germline): MNHEY, SVGAGI.